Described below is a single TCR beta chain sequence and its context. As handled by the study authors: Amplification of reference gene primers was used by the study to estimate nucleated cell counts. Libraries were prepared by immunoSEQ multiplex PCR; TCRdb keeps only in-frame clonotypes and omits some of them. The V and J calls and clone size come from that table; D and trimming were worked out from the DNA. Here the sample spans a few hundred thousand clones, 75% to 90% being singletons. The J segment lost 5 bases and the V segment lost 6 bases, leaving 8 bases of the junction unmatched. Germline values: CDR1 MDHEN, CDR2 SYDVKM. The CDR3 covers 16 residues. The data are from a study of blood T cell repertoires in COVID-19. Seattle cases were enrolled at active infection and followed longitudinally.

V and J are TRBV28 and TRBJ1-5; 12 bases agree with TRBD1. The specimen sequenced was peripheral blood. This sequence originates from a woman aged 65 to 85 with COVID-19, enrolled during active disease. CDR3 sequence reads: CASRPTGTGGYQPQHF. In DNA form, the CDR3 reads TGTGCCAGCAGACCAACCGGGACAGGGGGCTATCAGCCCCAGCATTTT. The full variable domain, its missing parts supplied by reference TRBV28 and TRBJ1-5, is DVKVTQSSRYLVKRTGEKVFLECVQDMDHENMFWYRQDPGLGLRLIYFSYDVKMKEKGDIPEGYSVSREKKERFSLILESASTNQTSMYLCASRPTGTGGYQPQHFGDGTRLSIL.